This is a list of T cell receptor beta chains from one sample in a study of breast tumors, draining lymph nodes, adjacent tissues. From the multiplex PCR reads, TCRdb called clonotypes with MiXCR, one entry per CDR3 protein. The sample consists of approximately 100,000 distinct CDR3 sequences, 20% to 25% of them appearing once. Sequencing was done on a sample of axillary lymph node tissue. All receptors come from a female donor with breast cancer. Some clones in this sample may be carry-over from other donors' samples. Both conserved end residues are part of each CDR3. A D gene is named only where the DNA matches it firmly. Rows may omit the clone size; those that give it use once, few, many or a size class.

d_gene,j_gene,v_gene,abundance,CDR3aa,CDR3nt
-,TRBJ1-5,TRBV19,many,CASSSGGGYSNQPQHF,TGTGCCAGTAGTAGTGGGGGGGGATATAGCAATCAGCCCCAGCATTTT
-,TRBJ1-2,TRBV29-1,-,CSANPGRGYTF,TGCAGCGCTAATCCGGGCCGGGGCTACACCTTC
TRBD1,TRBJ2-1,TRBV6-1,many,CASSVQGGQGSVEQFF,TGTGCCAGCAGTGTTCAAGGGGGACAGGGGTCGGTTGAGCAGTTCTTC
TRBD1,TRBJ1-2,TRBV7-3,many,CASSPGTGVSGYTF,TGTGCCAGCAGCCCCGGGACAGGGGTGTCTGGCTACACCTTC
-,TRBJ2-1,TRBV7-8,many,CASSSTVFGGYNEQFF,TGTGCCAGCAGCTCCACTGTTTTCGGGGGCTACAATGAGCAGTTCTTC
-,TRBJ2-2,TRBV9,many,CASSATPGLNTGELFF,TGTGCCAGCAGCGCCACTCCGGGCCTAAACACCGGGGAGCTGTTTTTT
-,TRBJ1-4,TRBV27,once,CASSLNWGTTNEKLFF,TGTGCCAGCAGTTTAAATTGGGGAACAACTAATGAAAAACTGTTTTTT
TRBD1,TRBJ1-4,TRBV5-6,many,CASSLGQGYEKLFF,TGTGCCAGCAGCTTGGGACAGGGCTATGAAAAACTGTTTTTT
-,TRBJ2-5,TRBV7-8,many,CASSSLAPPTQYF,TGTGCCAGCAGCTCCCTCGCTCCACCTACCCAGTACTTC
-,TRBJ1-2,TRBV19,-,CASRGTQTTGCVCGHGYTF,TGTGCCAGTAGGGGCACCCAAACGACCGGTTGCGTATGCGGGCATGGCTACACCTTC
TRBD2,TRBJ2-3,TRBV9,-,CASSVEGIPGGDTQYF,TGTGCCAGCAGCGTAGAGGGAATACCGGGGGGAGATACGCAGTATTTT
TRBD2,TRBJ2-2,TRBV7-6,-,CASSRLAGSGELFF,TGTGCCAGCAGCAGATTAGCGGGTTCCGGGGAGCTGTTTTTT
TRBD1,TRBJ1-4,TRBV7-9,many,CASSRTGQGYEKLFF,TGTGCCAGCAGCAGGACGGGACAGGGATACGAAAAACTGTTTTTT
-,TRBJ2-6,TRBV5-1,-,CASSLPGGAGANVLTF,TGCGCCAGCAGCTTGCCGGGGGGCGCCGGGGCCAACGTCCTGACTTTC
-,TRBJ2-6,TRBV2,-,CASRESSGVNVLTF,TGTGCCAGCAGGGAGAGCTCTGGGGTCAACGTCCTGACTTTC
-,TRBJ2-7,TRBV4-1,many,CASSQVPGSTYEQYF,TGCGCCAGCAGCCAAGTTCCGGGATCGACCTACGAGCAGTACTTC
-,TRBJ1-6,TRBV27,few,CASSFGVGGIGNSPLHF,TGTGCCAGCAGTTTTGGGGTCGGGGGTATTGGGAATTCACCCCTCCACTTT
TRBD2,TRBJ2-5,TRBV6-2/TRBV6-3,many,CASSPTGTSVQETQYF,TGTGCCAGCAGTCCAACCGGGACTAGCGTACAAGAGACCCAGTACTTC
TRBD2,TRBJ2-2,TRBV20-1,many,CSARDFVAGGTNTGELFF,TGCAGTGCTAGAGATTTTGTAGCGGGAGGGACGAACACCGGGGAGCTGTTTTTT
TRBD2,TRBJ2-1,TRBV14,many,CASSQIAGYNEQFF,TGTGCCAGCAGCCAAATAGCGGGATACAATGAGCAGTTCTTC
TRBD2,TRBJ2-3,TRBV5-1,many,CASSFGGAVVTDTQYF,TGCGCCAGCAGCTTCGGGGGGGCCGTTGTTACAGATACGCAGTATTTT
TRBD1,TRBJ2-3,TRBV3-1,-,CASSLRQGANTQYF,TGTGCCAGCAGCCTGAGGCAGGGGGCTAATACGCAGTATTTT
TRBD1,TRBJ1-4,TRBV24-1,many,CATSEGQGTNEKLFF,TGTGCCACCAGTGAAGGACAGGGAACTAATGAAAAACTGTTTTTT
TRBD1,TRBJ1-5,TRBV7-9,many,CASSLGTGVSSNQPQHF,TGTGCCAGCAGCTTGGGGACAGGGGTTTCGAGCAATCAGCCCCAGCATTTT
-,TRBJ2-1,TRBV6-6,many,CASSYGTLNEQFF,TGTGCCAGCAGTTACGGGACCCTAAATGAGCAGTTCTTC
TRBD1,TRBJ2-7,TRBV29-1,many,CSVGPGTGNYEQYF,TGCAGCGTTGGCCCCGGGACAGGGAACTACGAGCAGTACTTC
-,TRBJ2-2,TRBV4-1,many,CASSQEALQNTGELFF,TGCGCCAGCAGCCAAGAGGCTTTACAGAACACCGGGGAGCTGTTTTTT
-,TRBJ1-5,TRBV28,-,CASSYPWVRRGNQPQHF,TGTGCCAGCAGCTACCCGTGGGTTAGGAGGGGGAATCAGCCCCAGCATTTT
TRBD2,TRBJ2-3,TRBV6-6,many,CASSTDHSGTDTQYF,TGTGCCAGCAGTACGGACCATAGCGGGACAGATACGCAGTATTTT
TRBD1,TRBJ1-5,TRBV2,many,CASSTTGDSNQPQHF,TGTGCCAGCAGTACCACAGGGGATAGCAATCAGCCCCAGCATTTT
TRBD1,TRBJ1-6,TRBV2,many,CASSPGQGGNNSPLHF,TGTGCCAGCAGCCCGGGACAGGGGGGGAATAATTCACCCCTCCACTTT
-,TRBJ2-5,TRBV12-5,many,CASGPGGQETQYF,TGTGCTAGTGGTCCCGGTGGGCAAGAGACCCAGTACTTC
-,TRBJ2-2,TRBV7-8,many,CASSLALQTGELFF,TGTGCCAGCAGCTTAGCGCTTCAAACCGGGGAGCTGTTTTTT
TRBD2,TRBJ2-5,TRBV6-1,-,CASSASGRETQYF,TGTGCCAGCAGCGCGAGCGGGAGGGAGACCCAGTACTTC
TRBD2,TRBJ2-1,TRBV27,few,CASSPLQREYYNEQFF,TGTGCCAGCAGTCCCTTGCAGCGGGAGTACTACAATGAGCAGTTCTTC
TRBD2,TRBJ2-7,TRBV20-1,-,CSVAGLAAYEQYF,TGCAGTGTCGCGGGACTAGCGGCCTACGAGCAGTACTTC
-,TRBJ1-4,TRBV20-1,many,CSATRSGATNEKLFF,TGCAGTGCCACCCGGAGTGGTGCAACTAATGAAAAACTGTTTTTT
-,TRBJ2-1,TRBV10-3,many,CAISEHSLDEQFF,TGTGCCATCAGTGAGCATAGCCTGGATGAGCAGTTCTTC